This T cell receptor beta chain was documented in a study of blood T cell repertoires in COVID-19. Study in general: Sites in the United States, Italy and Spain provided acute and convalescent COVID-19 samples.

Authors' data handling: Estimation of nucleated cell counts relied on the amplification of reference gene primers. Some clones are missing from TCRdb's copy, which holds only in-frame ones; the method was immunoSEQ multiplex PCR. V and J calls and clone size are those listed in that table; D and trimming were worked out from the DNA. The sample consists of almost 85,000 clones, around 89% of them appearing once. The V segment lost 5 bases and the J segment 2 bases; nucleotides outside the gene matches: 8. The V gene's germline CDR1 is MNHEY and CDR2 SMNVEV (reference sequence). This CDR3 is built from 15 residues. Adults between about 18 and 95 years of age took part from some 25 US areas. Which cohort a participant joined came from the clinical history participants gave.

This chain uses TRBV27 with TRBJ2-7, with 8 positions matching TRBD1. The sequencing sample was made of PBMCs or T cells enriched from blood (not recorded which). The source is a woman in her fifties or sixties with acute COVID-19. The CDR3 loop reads CASSSAGTGAYEQYF. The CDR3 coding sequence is TGTGCCAGCAGTAGCGCCGGGACAGGAGCCTACGAGCAGTACTTC.